Reported below is one TCR beta chain. Antigen: not known. These data are taken from a study of cytomegalovirus exposure and HLA in healthy donors. Whole-study findings and limits: Links to common viral pathogens appeared, in a later analysis, for several of the most significant clusters.

Primers: 60 Vbeta forward and 13 Jbeta reverse. Clones were read by immunoSEQ multiplex PCR, and TCRdb kept only the in-frame ones, dropping some. There are around 120,000 clones in the sample; 65% to 80% occur only once, and approximately 2.8% lies in the top ten. CDR3 length: 13 amino acids. Germline values: CDR1 SGHTA, CDR2 FQGNSA. Trimming stripped 6 bases from V and 0 bases from J, with 8 bases between. The chain has TRBV7-2 and TRBJ1-1; possible D gene TRBD1, 6 bases. This receptor was obtained from a woman aged 40 to 50 in good health and CMV-seronegative. What was sequenced was PBMCs. The CDR3: CASRGDMNTEAFF. The CDR3 nucleotides are TGTGCCAGCAGGGGGGACATGAACACTGAAGCTTTCTTT.